This TCR beta chain was sequenced in a study of T-cell reconstitution after alpha-beta-depleted transplantation in children. Broader study findings: It was reported that alpha-beta T cells came from several hundred expanded graft clones (about two months after transplant). T cells produced anew were the main source of T-cell counts and diversity one year after transplant. At day 60, the high TCRbeta diversity found in some patients originated from recipient T cells and thymic progenitors that had survived.

TCRbeta library preparation incorporated unique molecular identifiers. Via MiXCR, TCRdb re-called the PCR reads, giving one row per CDR3 protein. Altogether approximately 350,000 distinct CDR3 sequences are present, roughly 16% being singletons, with the ten largest covering just over 40%. Germline V gene sequence: CDR1 SGDLS, CDR2 YYNGEE. The V gene end was trimmed by 1 base and the J gene end by 4 bases; junction bases not matched to a gene: 3. CDR3 length equals 15 residues. On this clonotype itself: Its specificity is not known.

The specimen comprised PBMCs, mostly from graft donor cells, sampled 360 days after TCRalphabeta/CD19-depleted stem cell transplant. This chain connects TRBV9 to TRBJ2-1, with 9 positions matching TRBD2. The source of this sequence is a male patient between 2 and 9 years old who had a stem cell transplant for acute lymphoblastic leukemia, so the T cells may come from the graft donor. The CDR3 nucleotides are TGTGCCAGCAGCGTATTAGCGGGAGCTTACAATGAGCAGTTCTTC. Its protein product is CASSVLAGAYNEQFF.